These 5 T cell receptor beta chains share one sample of origin, sequenced in a study of PD-L1 blockade in urothelial cancer. Time point noted: pretreatment peripheral blood. Clones were read by immunoSEQ multiplex PCR, and TCRdb kept only the in-frame ones, dropping some. This table holds 55,000 to 80,000 clones, 81% found once. The sequencing used PBMCs, collected around atezolizumab (anti-PD-L1) treatment. Receptors originate from a man aged 70-80 years with urothelial cancer.

This clone was detected only once. The rearrangement uses TRBV4-2 and TRBJ2-3; a weak D match, TRBD1 (5 bases). The germline V gene has CDR1 LGHNA and CDR2 YNFKEQ. The CDR3 length is 17 residues. Between the trimmed V and J ends, which lost 0 bases and 0 bases, there was a span of 13 bases. CDR3 in amino acids: CASSQDGQGYSTDTQYF. Here the CDR3 DNA reads TGTGCCAGCAGCCAAGATGGCCAGGGTTATAGCACAGATACGCAGTATTTT.

This clone was counted only a few times. This sequence joins TRBV7-2 and TRBJ2-7; 9 bases line up with TRBD2. The CDR3 extends over 14 amino acids. From germline, CDR1 is SGHTA and CDR2 FQGNSA. V lost 5 bases and J lost 4; bases outside the gene matches: 6. The CDR3 loop reads CASSVTSGGYEQYF. CDR3 bases: TGTGCCAGCAGCGTGACTAGCGGAGGGTACGAGCAGTACTTC.

J is TRBJ2-7 and V is TRBV28; 8 nucleotides match TRBD2. Germline V lookup: CDR1 MDHEN, CDR2 SYDVKM. The V segment lost 2 bases and the J segment 5 bases; nucleotides outside the gene matches: 5. The CDR3 contains 14 residues. The CDR3 spells CASSLAGGPHEQYF. The CDR3 DNA follows: TGTGCCAGCAGTTTAGCGGGAGGACCCCACGAGCAGTACTTC.

The chain joins TRBV5-1 to TRBJ2-1, with TRBD2 matching over 10 bases. V was clipped by 4 bases and J by 7 bases; unmatched bases: 14. This CDR3 region has 17 residues. The V gene's germline CDR1 is SGHRS and CDR2 YFSETQ. In DNA form, the CDR3 reads TGCGCCAGCAGCACCACTTTAAGCGGGAGGGCCAGGAATGAGCAGTTCTTC. Its protein is CASSTTLSGRARNEQFF.

This clone was seen a single time. This sequence joins TRBV9 and TRBJ2-5; 7 bases map to TRBD2. V lost 0 bases, J lost 5 bases, and 10 bases stayed unmatched. The CDR3 extends over 16 amino acids. The germline gives CDR1 SGDLS, CDR2 YYNGEE. The CDR3 nucleotides read TGTGCCAGCAGCGTAGACATGGCGGTGGGGGGGGAGACCCAGTACTTC. Translating it yields CASSVDMAVGGETQYF.